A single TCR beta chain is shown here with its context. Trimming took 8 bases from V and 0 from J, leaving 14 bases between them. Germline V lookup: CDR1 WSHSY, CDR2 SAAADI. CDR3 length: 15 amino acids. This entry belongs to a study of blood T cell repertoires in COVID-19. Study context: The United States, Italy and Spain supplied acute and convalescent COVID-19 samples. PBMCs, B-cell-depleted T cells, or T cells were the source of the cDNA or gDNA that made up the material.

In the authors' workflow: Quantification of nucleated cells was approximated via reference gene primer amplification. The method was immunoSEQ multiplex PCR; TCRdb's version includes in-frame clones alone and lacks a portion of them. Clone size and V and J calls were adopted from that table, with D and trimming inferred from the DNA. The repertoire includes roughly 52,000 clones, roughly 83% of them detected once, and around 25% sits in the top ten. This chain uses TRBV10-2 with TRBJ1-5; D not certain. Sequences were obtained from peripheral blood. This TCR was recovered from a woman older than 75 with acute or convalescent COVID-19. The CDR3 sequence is CASGEVAYSNQPQHF. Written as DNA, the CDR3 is TGCGCCAGCGGCGAGGTAGCGTATAGCAATCAGCCCCAGCATTTT.